This entry lists 5 T cell receptor beta chains sequenced from one sample in a study of shared clonotypes between healthy human individuals. Assay: immunoSEQ multiplex PCR; the TCRdb copy retains only in-frame clones and omits some. Of about 730,000 clones in the sample, around 70% were seen once. The source material was memory CD4+ T cells sorted from blood. Subset indicated: CD45RA-negative fraction. The source of these receptors is a woman aged 25 to 39 in good health.

The chain carries TRBV15 and TRBJ1-2; D is unresolved. CDR3 size: 16 residues. CDR1 and CDR2 from the germline V gene are LNHNV and YYDKDF (reference sequence). Trimming pared 1 base from V and 2 bases from J, leaving 14 bases between. The CDR3, as DNA: TGTGCCACCAGCAGAGTTCCCGAGACGGCAAACTATGGCTACACCTTC. It encodes CATSRVPETANYGYTF.

The genes are TRBV30 and TRBJ2-1, with TRBD2 matching 9 bases. Trimming cost V 8 bases and J 4 bases; bases outside gene matches: 0. The CDR3 totals 11 residues. CDR1 is GTSNPN and CDR2 is SVGIG in the germline V gene (reference sequence). CDR3 region: CAAGGYNEQFF. The CDR3 DNA reads as TGTGCCGCGGGGGGGTACAATGAGCAGTTCTTC.

V and J are TRBV9 and TRBJ2-3; unclear D gene. Trimming took 2 bases from V and 2 from J, leaving 12 bases between them. The V gene's germline CDR1 is SGDLS and CDR2 YYNGEE. The CDR3 contains 15 residues. For the CDR3, the DNA is TGTGCCAGCAGCGTCGGACCCAGGACCACAGATACGCAGTATTTT. Its protein product is CASSVGPRTTDTQYF.

This clone has a count of ten or more. The gene calls are TRBV10-2 and TRBJ2-3; D unresolved. The CDR3 totals 12 residues. The V gene lost 4 bases and the J gene lost 2 bases, with 4 bases spanning the gap. Germline V CDR1 and CDR2: WSHSY, SAAADI. Written as DNA, the CDR3 is TGCGCCAGCAGTGGAACCACAGATACGCAGTATTTT. Translating it yields CASSGTTDTQYF.

This chain joins TRBV6-6 and TRBJ2-7; D call uncertain. V lost 5 bases, J lost 4 bases, and 9 bases lay in between. The germline gives CDR1 MNHNY, CDR2 SVGAGI (reference sequence). The CDR3 sequence is 12 residues long. The DNA of the CDR3 is TGTGCCAGCAGTGACCACAGTTACGAGCAGTACTTC. It codes for CASSDHSYEQYF.